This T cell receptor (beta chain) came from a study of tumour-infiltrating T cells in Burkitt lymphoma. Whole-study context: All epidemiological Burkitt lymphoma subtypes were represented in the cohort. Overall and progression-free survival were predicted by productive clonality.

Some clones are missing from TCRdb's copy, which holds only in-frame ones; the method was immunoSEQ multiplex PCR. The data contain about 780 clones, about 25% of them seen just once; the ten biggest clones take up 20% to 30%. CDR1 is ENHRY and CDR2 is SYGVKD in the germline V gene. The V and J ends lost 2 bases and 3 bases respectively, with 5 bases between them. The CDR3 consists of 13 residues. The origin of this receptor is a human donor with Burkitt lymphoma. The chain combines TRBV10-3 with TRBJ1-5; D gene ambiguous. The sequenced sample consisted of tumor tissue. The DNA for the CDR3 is TGTGCCATCAGTGAGGCTCACAATCAGCCCCAGCATTTT. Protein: CAISEAHNQPQHF.